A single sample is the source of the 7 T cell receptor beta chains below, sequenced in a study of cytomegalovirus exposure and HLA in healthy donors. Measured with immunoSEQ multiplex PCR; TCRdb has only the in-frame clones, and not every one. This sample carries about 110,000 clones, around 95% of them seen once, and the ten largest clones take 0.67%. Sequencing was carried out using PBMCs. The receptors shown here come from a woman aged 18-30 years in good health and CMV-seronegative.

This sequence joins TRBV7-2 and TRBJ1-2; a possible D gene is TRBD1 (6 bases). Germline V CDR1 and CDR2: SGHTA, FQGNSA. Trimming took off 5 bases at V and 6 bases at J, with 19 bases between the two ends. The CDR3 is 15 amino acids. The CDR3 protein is CASSILSGGVDGYTF. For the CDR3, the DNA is TGTGCCAGCAGCATACTCTCGGGGGGCGTAGATGGCTACACCTTC.

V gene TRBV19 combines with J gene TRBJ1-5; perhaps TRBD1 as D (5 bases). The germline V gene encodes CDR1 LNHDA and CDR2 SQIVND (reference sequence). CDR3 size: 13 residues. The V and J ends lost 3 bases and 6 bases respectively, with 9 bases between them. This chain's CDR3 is CASSIGGVQPQHF. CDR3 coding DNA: TGTGCCAGTAGTATTGGGGGGGTTCAGCCCCAGCATTTT.

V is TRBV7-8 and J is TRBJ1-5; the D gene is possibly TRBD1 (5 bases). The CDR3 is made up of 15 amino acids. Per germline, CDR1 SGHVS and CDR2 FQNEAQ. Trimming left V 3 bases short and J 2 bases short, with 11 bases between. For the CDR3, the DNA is TGTGCCAGCAGCTTTCTTGGGGCTGGCAATCAGCCCCAGCATTTT. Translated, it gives CASSFLGAGNQPQHF.

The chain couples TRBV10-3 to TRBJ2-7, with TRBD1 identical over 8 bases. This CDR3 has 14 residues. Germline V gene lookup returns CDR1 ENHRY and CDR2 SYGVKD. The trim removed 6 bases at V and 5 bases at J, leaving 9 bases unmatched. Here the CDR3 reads CAIRRTGQPHEQYF. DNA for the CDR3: TGTGCCATCAGGAGGACAGGGCAACCCCACGAGCAGTACTTC.

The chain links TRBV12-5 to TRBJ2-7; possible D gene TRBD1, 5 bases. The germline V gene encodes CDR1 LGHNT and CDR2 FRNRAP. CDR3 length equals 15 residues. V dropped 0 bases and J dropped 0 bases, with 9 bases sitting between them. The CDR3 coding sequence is TGTGCTAGTGGTTTGGTTCAGACAGCCTCCTACGAGCAGTACTTC. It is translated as CASGLVQTASYEQYF.

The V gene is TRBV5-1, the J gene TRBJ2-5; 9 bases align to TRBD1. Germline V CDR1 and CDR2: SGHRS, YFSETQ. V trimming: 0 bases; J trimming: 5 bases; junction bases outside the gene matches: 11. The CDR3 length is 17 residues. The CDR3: CASSLAGQGRPGETQYF. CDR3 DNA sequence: TGCGCCAGCAGCTTGGCGGGACAGGGAAGGCCCGGGGAGACCCAGTACTTC.

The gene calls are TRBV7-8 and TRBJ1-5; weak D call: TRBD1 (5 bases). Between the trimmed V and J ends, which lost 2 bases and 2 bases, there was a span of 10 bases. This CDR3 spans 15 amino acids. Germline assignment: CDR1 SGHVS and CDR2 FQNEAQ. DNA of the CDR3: TGTGCCAGCAGCTTATCCCAGGGCGGCAATCAGCCCCAGCATTTT. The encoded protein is CASSLSQGGNQPQHF.